The entry below gives a single T cell receptor beta chain sequence along with its context. The antigen is unknown. These data belong to a study of T cell clonotyping in hematopoietic cell transplantation. Sequenced by immunoSEQ multiplex PCR; TCRdb stores in-frame clones only, minus some. Among around 37,000 clones, 85% were seen once, and the ten largest hold roughly 3.1%. Trimming took off 2 bases at V and 2 bases at J, with 10 bases between the two ends. CDR3 length: 14 residues. CDR1 SGHDT and CDR2 YYEEEE come from the germline V gene. Time point meaning: recipient sample about 28 days before transplant, after cytoreduction. Overall study results and limits: At the given depth, recipient repertoires were over 95% de novo clonotypes.

This clonotype was obtained from a man in his 60s with acute myeloid leukemia. Some clones in this sample may be carry-over from other donors' samples. The input for sequencing was peripheral blood mononuclear cells, taken before stem cell transplant. V gene TRBV5-6 combines with J gene TRBJ1-2, with D perhaps matching TRBD1 (5 bases). The CDR3 region has the DNA TGTGCCAGCAGCTTTGGGGCGGTGAACTATGGCTACACCTTC. Translated, it gives CASSFGAVNYGYTF.